The 15 T cell receptor beta chains presented below share a single source sample, sequenced in a study of vaccination and CD4 T cells after COVID-19. No cognate antigen is known for these TCRs. Noted treatment: roughly 10-day PBMC culture with coronavirus spike peptide pools or control peptides (ViraFEST assay). The unexposed donor gave CD4+ T cells before the COVID-19 pandemic (2011-2018). The Oncomine TCR Beta short-read assay sequenced DNA from cultured CD4+ T cells. After culture, CD4+ T cells served as the source for genomic DNA extraction. TCRdb ran MiXCR on the PCR reads and lists one entry per CDR3 protein. The repertoire holds over 6,000 distinct CDR3 sequences, with more than 30% as singletons. The sequencing sample was made of CD4+ T cells from blood, cultured in vitro. The origin of the receptors is a human donor in good health.

The table lists this clonotype with a few counts. The rearrangement links TRBV7-2 to TRBJ1-5, with D possibly matching TRBD1 (5 bases). The CDR3 is 15 residues long. Germline V CDR1 and CDR2: SGHTA, FQGNSA. V dropped 6 bases and J dropped 5 bases, with 17 bases sitting between them. The CDR3 region has the DNA TGTGCCAGCAGTCCGGGACGAATGGAGGATCAGCCCCAGCATTTT. Translating it yields CASSPGRMEDQPQHF.

This clonotype has only a few counts. This chain links TRBV20-1 with TRBJ2-1, with D perhaps TRBD1 or TRBD2 (5 bases each). CDR1 and CDR2 (germline): DFQATT, SNEGSKA (reference sequence). Trimming took off 6 bases at V and 7 bases at J, with 25 bases between the two ends. The CDR3 spans 16 residues. Written as DNA, the CDR3 is TGCAGTGCCGTCGATAGCCGGGACCCTTATAGGAATGAGCAGTTCTTC. Translation: CSAVDSRDPYRNEQFF.

The chain has TRBV19 and TRBJ1-5; 8 bases align to TRBD1. CDR3 length: 15 amino acids. The germline CDR1 and CDR2 sequences are LNHDA and SQIVND (reference sequence). V was pared by 4 bases and J by 4 bases, with 6 bases of the junction left unmatched. CDR3 nucleotide sequence: TGTGCCAGTAGTACTGGACAGGGCCCGAATCAGCCCCAGCATTTT. Translated: CASSTGQGPNQPQHF. Based on the CDR3 plus reference TRBV19 and TRBJ1-5, the full variable domain is DGGITQSPKYLFRKEGQNVTLSCEQNLNHDAMYWYRQDPGQGLRLIYYSQIVNDFQKGDIAEGYSVSREKKESFPLTVTSAQKNPTAFYLCASSTGQGPNQPQHFGDGTRLSIL.

The V and J genes are TRBV7-2 and TRBJ2-7; a possible D gene is TRBD2 (6 bases). The CDR3 is made up of 12 amino acids. Germline V CDR1 and CDR2: SGHTA, FQGNSA. Trimming removed 8 bases from V and 4 bases from J, with 12 bases in between. For the CDR3, the DNA is TGTGCCAGCGGGGGGTGGGTTTACGAGCAGTACTTC. Protein sequence: CASGGWVYEQYF.

This clonotype was counted a single time. For the CDR3, the DNA is TGTGCCAGCAGCTCCGCCACCTCGTTAGGGGAGTACCACGAGCAGTACTTC. Its protein is CASSSATSLGEYHEQYF. The chain links TRBV7-9 to TRBJ2-7; D is tentatively TRBD1 or TRBD2 (5 bases each). V lost 4 bases and J 5 bases, leaving 24 bases between the germline ends. Germline V gene data show CDR1 as SEHNR and CDR2 as FQNEAQ (reference sequence). The CDR3 extends over 17 amino acids.

This sequence joins TRBV7-2 and TRBJ1-3; 8 positions agree with TRBD1. The CDR3 is 15 amino acids. Germline trimming cut 5 bases from V and 4 bases from J; bases unmatched to any gene: 7. Germline values: CDR1 SGHTA, CDR2 FQGNSA. The CDR3 DNA is TGTGCCAGCAGCGCGGGACAGGTCTCCGGAAACACCATATATTTT. Translated: CASSAGQVSGNTIYF.

The genes are TRBV28 and TRBJ2-7, with no clear D. Germline V gene data show CDR1 as MDHEN and CDR2 as SYDVKM. The CDR3 consists of 14 residues. V was cut by 6 bases and J by 3 bases, with 15 bases left in between. In nucleotides, the CDR3 is TGTGCCAGCAGCCTCACGGATACCCTCTACGAGCAGTACTTC. It yields the protein CASSLTDTLYEQYF.

V is TRBV25-1 and J is TRBJ2-3, with D perhaps TRBD2 (5 bases). Per germline, CDR1 MGHDK and CDR2 SYGVNS. With 7 bases removed from V and 1 base from J, the gap between germline ends came to 9 bases. This CDR3 is built from 13 residues. CDR3 nucleotide sequence: TGTGCCAGCATCATGGAGGGCACAGATACGCAGTATTTT. Translation gives CASIMEGTDTQYF.

This clonotype has a handful of counts. The chain has TRBV25-1 and TRBJ1-5; D is uncertain. The germline V gene has CDR1 MGHDK and CDR2 SYGVNS. The ends were cut back, 1 base at V and 4 bases at J, with 8 bases in the middle. The CDR3 consists of 14 residues. The CDR3 here is CASSESGSNQPQHF. The CDR3 coding sequence is TGTGCCAGCAGTGAATCCGGGTCTAATCAGCCCCAGCATTTT. Looking up the rest from reference TRBV25-1 and TRBJ1-5 gives the full variable domain: EADIYQTPRYLVIGTGKKITLECSQTMGHDKMYWYQQDPGMELHLIHYSYGVNSTEKGDLSSESTVSRIRTEHFPLTLESARPSHTSQYLCASSESGSNQPQHFGDGTRLSIL.

The genes are TRBV6-2 or TRBV6-3 and TRBJ2-5; no firm D call. This CDR3 has 12 amino acids. V lost 8 bases, J lost 7 bases, and 14 bases lay in between. Germline loops: CDR1 MNHEY, CDR2 SVGEGT. CDR3 residues: CASGPDGWTQYF. In nucleotides, the CDR3 is TGTGCCAGCGGTCCGGATGGGTGGACCCAGTACTTC.

This clonotype was detected only a few times. The gene calls are TRBV10-2 and TRBJ1-5, with no clear D. From germline, CDR1 is WSHSY and CDR2 SAAADI. Trimming cost V 6 bases and J 3 bases, with 12 bases left between them. CDR3 length: 14 residues. CDR3 protein: CASSTRTYNQPQHF. In nucleotides, the CDR3 is TGCGCCAGCAGCACGAGGACCTACAATCAGCCCCAGCATTTT.

This clonotype was counted between two and nine times. V gene TRBV20-1 combines with J gene TRBJ1-6; 9 bases fit TRBD1. Germline V CDR1 and CDR2: DFQATT, SNEGSKA (reference sequence). J lost 4 bases, V lost 0 bases, and 4 bases had no gene match. The CDR3 totals 16 residues. The CDR3 sequence is CSARETGTGYNSPLHF. CDR3 sequence (DNA): TGCAGTGCTAGAGAGACCGGGACAGGGTATAATTCACCCCTCCACTTT.

This clonotype was recorded a few times. The chain has TRBV20-1 and TRBJ2-1; maybe TRBD1 (6 bases). Germline CDR1 reads DFQATT; CDR2 reads SNEGSKA (reference sequence). V lost 6 bases and J lost 3, with 12 bases in between. The CDR3 is 13 residues long. The CDR3 here is CSASQGRYNEQFF. The CDR3 bases are TGCAGTGCATCACAGGGACGCTACAATGAGCAGTTCTTC.

The rearrangement links TRBV28 to TRBJ2-7, with 12 positions matching TRBD1. CDR3 size: 17 residues. The V segment lost 3 bases and the J segment 7 bases; nucleotides outside the gene matches: 13. Germline assignment: CDR1 MDHEN and CDR2 SYDVKM. In DNA, the CDR3 is TGTGCCAGCAGTTTCTTGTTTCAGGGACAGGGGGCCGGAGAGCAGTACTTC. Translating gives CASSFLFQGQGAGEQYF.

This clonotype is termed large. The V and J genes are TRBV10-3 and TRBJ1-2; tentatively, D is TRBD1 (5 bases). Trimming cost V 10 bases and J 2 bases, with 11 bases left between them. The CDR3 totals 12 residues. Germline loops: CDR1 ENHRY, CDR2 SYGVKD. CDR3 loop: CATLGTNYGYTF. Here the CDR3 DNA reads TGTGCCACGCTAGGGACCAACTATGGCTACACCTTC.